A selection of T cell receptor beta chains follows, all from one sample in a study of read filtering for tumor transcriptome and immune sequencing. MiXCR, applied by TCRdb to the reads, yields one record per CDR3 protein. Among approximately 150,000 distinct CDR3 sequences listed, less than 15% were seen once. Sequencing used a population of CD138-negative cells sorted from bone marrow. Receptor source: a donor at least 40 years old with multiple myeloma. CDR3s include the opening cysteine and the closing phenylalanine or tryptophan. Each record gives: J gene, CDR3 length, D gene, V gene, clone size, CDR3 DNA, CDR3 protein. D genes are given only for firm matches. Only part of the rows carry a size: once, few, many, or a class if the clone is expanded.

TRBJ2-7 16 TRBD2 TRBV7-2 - TGTGCCAGCAGCTTAGAGGGTAGCGGGATATCCTACGAGCAGTACTTC CASSLEGSGISYEQYF
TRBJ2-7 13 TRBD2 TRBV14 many TGTGCCAGCAGCCAAGTTGGCGGGAGGGTGCAGTACTTC CASSQVGGRVQYF
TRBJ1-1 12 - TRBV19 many TGTGCCAGCCCTGTGGTCAACACTGAAGCTTTCTTT CASPVVNTEAFF
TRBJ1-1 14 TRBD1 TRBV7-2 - TGTGCCAGCACCTTAGGGACAGGGGCCACTGAAGCTTTCTTT CASTLGTGATEAFF
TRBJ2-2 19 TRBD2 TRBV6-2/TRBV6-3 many TGTGCCAGCAGTACAATCCAACCCACTAGCGGGGGAGACACCGGGGAGCTGTTTTTT CASSTIQPTSGGDTGELFF
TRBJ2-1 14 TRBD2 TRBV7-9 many TGTGCCAGCAGCCAGGGGACTAGCGGCAATGAGCAGTTCTTC CASSQGTSGNEQFF
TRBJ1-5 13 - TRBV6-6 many TGTGCCAGCAGTCAGGGCCCAGCTCAGCCCCAGCATTTT CASSQGPAQPQHF
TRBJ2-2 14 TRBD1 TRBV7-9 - TGTGCCAGCAGCTTAGAGGGGGCGGCCGGGGAGCTGTTTTTT CASSLEGAAGELFF
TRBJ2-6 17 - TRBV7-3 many TGTGCCAGCAGCAGAACCGGATCAGCCTCAGGGGCCAACGTCCTGACTTTC CASSRTGSASGANVLTF
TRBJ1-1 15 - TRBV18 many TGTGCCAGCTCACCGGGGGTCCCTAAAGGCACTGAAGCTTTCTTT CASSPGVPKGTEAFF
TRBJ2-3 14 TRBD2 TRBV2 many TGTGCCAGAGGGACTAGCGGGATCACAGATACGCAGTATTTT CARGTSGITDTQYF
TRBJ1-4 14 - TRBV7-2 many TGTGCCAGCAGCCCCGGGACGGAGAATGAAAAACTGTTTTTT CASSPGTENEKLFF
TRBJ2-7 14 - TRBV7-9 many TGTGCCAGCAGCTTAGATCAGGGAGTCTACGAGCAGTACTTC CASSLDQGVYEQYF
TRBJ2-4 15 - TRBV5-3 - TGTGCCAGAAGCTTCCGAGTAGACGACCAAAACATTCAGTACTTC CARSFRVDDQNIQYF
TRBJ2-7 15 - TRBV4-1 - TGCGCCAGCAGCCAAGTAGGTCAACTCTCCTACGAGCAGTACTTC CASSQVGQLSYEQYF
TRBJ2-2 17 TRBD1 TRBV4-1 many TGCGCCAGCAGCCTCTCCGGGACAGGGATGGGGTCCGGGGAGCTGTTTTTT CASSLSGTGMGSGELFF
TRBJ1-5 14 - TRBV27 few TGTGCCAGCAGTGACCTACTTAGCAATCAGCCCCAGCATTTT CASSDLLSNQPQHF
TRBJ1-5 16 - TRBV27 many TGTGCCAGCAGTCCCTTGGGGCAGGGGAGAAATCAGCCCCAGCATTTT CASSPLGQGRNQPQHF
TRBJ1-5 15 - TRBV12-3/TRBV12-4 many TGTGCCAGCAGTTTATCGACTGGTTTGCATCAGCCCCAGCATTTT CASSLSTGLHQPQHF
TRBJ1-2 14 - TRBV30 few TGTGCCTGGGCCCAAAACTATCGCAGCTATGGCTACACCTTC CAWAQNYRSYGYTF
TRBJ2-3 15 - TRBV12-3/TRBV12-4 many TGTGCCAGCAGTTCCTCAACGGGTAGCACAGATACGCAGTATTTT CASSSSTGSTDTQYF
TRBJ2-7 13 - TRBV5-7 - TGTGCCAGCAGCCCAGGGACCTACTACGAGCAGTACTTC CASSPGTYYEQYF
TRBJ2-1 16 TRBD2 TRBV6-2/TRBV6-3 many TGTGCCAGCGCGCTGGCCGGACTAGCGGGAGGGAGTGAGCAGTTCTTC CASALAGLAGGSEQFF
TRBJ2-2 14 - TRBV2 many TGTGCCAGCAGTGCGCAGGGCTCAACCGGGGAGCTGTTTTTT CASSAQGSTGELFF
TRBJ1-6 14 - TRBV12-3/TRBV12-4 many TGTGCCAGCAGTTTAGGTGGCCCGGGATCGCCCCTCCACTTT CASSLGGPGSPLHF
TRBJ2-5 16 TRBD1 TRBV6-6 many TGTGCCAGCAGCATCCCCGGGACAGGGTTCAGAGAGACCCAGTACTTC CASSIPGTGFRETQYF
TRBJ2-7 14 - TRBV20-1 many TGCAGTGCCGCGGACAGTTCTAGCTCCTACGAGCAGTACTTC CSAADSSSSYEQYF
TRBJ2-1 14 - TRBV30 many TGTGCCTGGAGTACTGGGGGGCAGCTGAATGAGCAGTTCTTC CAWSTGGQLNEQFF
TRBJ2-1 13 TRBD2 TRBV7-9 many TGTGCCATCGGCGGGGGTGCCTACAATGAGCAGTTCTTC CAIGGGAYNEQFF
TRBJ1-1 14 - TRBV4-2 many TGTGCCAGCAGCCAAGAAGGGCAGGGGACTGAAGCTTTCTTT CASSQEGQGTEAFF
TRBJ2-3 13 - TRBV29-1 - TGCAGCGTTTTAAGAGATACCACAGGCACGCAGTGTTTT CSVLRDTTGTQCF
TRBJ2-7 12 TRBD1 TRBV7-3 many TGTGCCAGCAGCGAGACAGGGGACGAGCAGTACTTC CASSETGDEQYF
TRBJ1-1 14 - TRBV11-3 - TGTGCCAGCAGCTTACAAAGCATGAACACTGAAGCTTTCTTT CASSLQSMNTEAFF
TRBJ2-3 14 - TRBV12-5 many TGTGCTAGTGGTTTGGAAACCCCCACAGATACGCAGTATTTT CASGLETPTDTQYF
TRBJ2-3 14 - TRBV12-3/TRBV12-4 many TGTGCCAGCACTTGGGGCAGGACCACAGATACGCAGTATTTT CASTWGRTTDTQYF
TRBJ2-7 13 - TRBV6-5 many TGTGCCAGCAATAGGGGGGGGGGTTACGAGCAGTACTTC CASNRGGGYEQYF
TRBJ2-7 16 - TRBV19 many TGTGCCAGTAGTAGGGCCGGGACGGAGAGCTCCTACGAGCAGTACTTC CASSRAGTESSYEQYF
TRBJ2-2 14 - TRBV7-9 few TGTGCCAGCAGCTTAGCCCCTAACACCGGGGAGCTGTTTTTT CASSLAPNTGELFF
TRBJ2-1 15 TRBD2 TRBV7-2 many TGTGCCAGCAGCCCATGGACTAGCGCCCTCAATGAGCAGTTCTTC CASSPWTSALNEQFF
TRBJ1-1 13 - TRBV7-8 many TGTGCCAGCAGCTTAGCGCTCGGGAGTGAAGCTTTCTTT CASSLALGSEAFF
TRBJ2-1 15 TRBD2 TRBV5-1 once TGTGCCAGCAGCTTCCCTAGCGGGAGCTACAATGAGCAGTTCTTC CASSFPSGSYNEQFF
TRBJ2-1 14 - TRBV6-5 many TGTGCCAGCAGTTACGGCGGAATGGGCTATGAGCAGTTCTTC CASSYGGMGYEQFF
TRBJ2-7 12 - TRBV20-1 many TGCAGTGCTAGATCTGACCGAGAAGAGCAGTACTTC CSARSDREEQYF
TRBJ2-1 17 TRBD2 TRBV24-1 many TGTGCCACCAGTGATCCTACTCACCTCGGGGGGTCCAATGAGCAGTTCTTC CATSDPTHLGGSNEQFF
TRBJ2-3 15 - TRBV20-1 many TGCAGTGCTAGAGGTCAACGGGAGAGGTCAGATACGCAGTATTTT CSARGQRERSDTQYF
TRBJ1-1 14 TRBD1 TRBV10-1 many TGCGCCAGCAGTGGTGACAGGGCAGGCACTGAAGCTTTCTTT CASSGDRAGTEAFF
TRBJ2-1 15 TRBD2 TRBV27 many TGTGCCAGCACCCTAGCGGGAGGGACTTACAATGAGCAGTTCTTC CASTLAGGTYNEQFF
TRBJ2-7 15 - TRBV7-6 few TGTGCCAGCAGCCGGACCGGGACCGATACCTACGAGCAGTACTTC CASSRTGTDTYEQYF
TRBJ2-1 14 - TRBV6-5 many TGTGCCAGCAGTGACCCCCGGGCCCCCAATGAGCAGTTCTTC CASSDPRAPNEQFF
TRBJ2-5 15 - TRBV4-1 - TGCGCCAGCAGCCAAGTCCCGGGTTCGAAAGAGACCCGGTACTTC CASSQVPGSKETRYF
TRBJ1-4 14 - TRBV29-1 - TGCAGCGCAAATTCTCACCAGATAAATGAAAAACTGTTTTTT CSANSHQINEKLFF
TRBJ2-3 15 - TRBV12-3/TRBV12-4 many TGTGCCAGCAGTTTAATGGGGGAGAGCACAGATACGCAGTATTTT CASSLMGESTDTQYF
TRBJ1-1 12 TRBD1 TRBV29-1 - TGCAGCGTACAGGGGTGGAACACTGAAGCTTTCTTT CSVQGWNTEAFF
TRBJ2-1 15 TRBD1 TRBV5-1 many TGCGCCAGCAGCTCCGGGACAGGGGGACTTAATGAGCAGTTCTTC CASSSGTGGLNEQFF